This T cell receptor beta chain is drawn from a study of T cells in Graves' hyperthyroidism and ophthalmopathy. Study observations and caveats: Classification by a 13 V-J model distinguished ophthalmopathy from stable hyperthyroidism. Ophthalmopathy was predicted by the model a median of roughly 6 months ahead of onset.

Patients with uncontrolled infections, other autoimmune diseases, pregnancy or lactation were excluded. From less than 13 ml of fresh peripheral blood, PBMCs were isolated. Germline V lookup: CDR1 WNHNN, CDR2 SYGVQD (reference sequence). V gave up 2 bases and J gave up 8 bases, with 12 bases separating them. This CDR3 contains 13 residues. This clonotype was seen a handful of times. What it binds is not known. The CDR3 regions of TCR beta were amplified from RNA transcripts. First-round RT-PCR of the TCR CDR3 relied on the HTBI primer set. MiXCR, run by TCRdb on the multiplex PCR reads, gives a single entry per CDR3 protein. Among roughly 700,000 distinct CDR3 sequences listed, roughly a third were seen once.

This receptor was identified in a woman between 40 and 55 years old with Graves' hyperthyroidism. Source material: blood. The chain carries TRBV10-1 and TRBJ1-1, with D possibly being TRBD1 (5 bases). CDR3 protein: CASSEDLGGEAFF. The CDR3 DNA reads TGCGCCAGCAGTGAGGATCTCGGGGGGGAAGCTTTCTTT.